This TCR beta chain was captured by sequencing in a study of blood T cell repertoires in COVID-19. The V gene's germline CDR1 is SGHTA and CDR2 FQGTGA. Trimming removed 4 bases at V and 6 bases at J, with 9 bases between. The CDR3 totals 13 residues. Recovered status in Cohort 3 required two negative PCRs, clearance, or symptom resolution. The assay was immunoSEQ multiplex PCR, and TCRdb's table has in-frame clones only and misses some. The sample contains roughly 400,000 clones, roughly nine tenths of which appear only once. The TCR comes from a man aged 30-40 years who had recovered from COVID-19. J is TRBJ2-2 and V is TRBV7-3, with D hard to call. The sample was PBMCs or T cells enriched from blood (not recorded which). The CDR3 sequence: CASSSLGPGELFF. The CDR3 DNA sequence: TGTGCCAGCAGCTCTCTCGGTCCCGGGGAGCTGTTTTTT.